This T cell receptor (beta chain) was captured by sequencing in a study of regulatory T cells in long-lasting Graves disease. Whole-study findings and limits: Segments TRBV28, TRBJ1-2 and TRBJ2-5 showed preferential usage in persistent disease. Accuracy might have suffered from few samples. Those with persistent disease had in common more public clonotypes (2,741) than new patients (roughly 930).

Construction of the TCR beta libraries employed iRepertoire HTBI primers in conjunction with Arm-PCR of CDR3 regions. TCRdb reprocessed the multiplex PCR reads with MiXCR, giving one entry per CDR3 protein. The sample lists 350,000 to 500,000 distinct CDR3 sequences, 21% occurring once. Time point in this sample: persistent/refractory GD, antithyroid drugs over 5 years with positive TRAb. RNA isolated from PBMCs was used to make the TCR library. Into tubes containing EDTA, 7.5 to 9.5 milliliters of peripheral blood were drawn. V lost 0 bases to trimming and J lost 0 bases; unmatched junction nucleotides: 10. Germline CDR1 is DFQATT and CDR2 is SNEGSKA (reference sequence). The CDR3 has 17 amino acids. This clonotype was seen ten or more times. Its antigen is not known.

The sequencing here drew on peripheral blood mononuclear cells (PBMCs), taken when the disease was refractory, from a patient treated with antithyroid drugs. The chain employs TRBV20-1 and TRBJ2-7, with 8 bases that match TRBD2. This receptor was obtained from a female donor with Graves disease. CDR3 nucleotides: TGCAGTGCTAGAGACCAACGTAGCGGGAAATCCTCCTACGAGCAGTACTTC. Translation: CSARDQRSGKSSYEQYF.